This T cell receptor (beta chain) emerged from a study of T cell repertoires in cytomegalovirus infection. Study overall: It can be stated that public TCR beta signatures indicated CMV infection as well as a matching HLA type. The study, taken as a whole, reports: HLA-C-restricted, CMV-specific TCR beta clonotypes were dominant ex vivo. Identification of carriers of CMV plus the relevant HLA was performed using cumulative public TCR beta family frequency.

Trimming took off 7 bases at V and 5 bases at J, with 17 bases between the two ends. CDR3 length: 14 residues. Only a few counts were recorded for this clonotype. Its target is not known. TCRdb re-derived calls from the reads in MiXCR, one entry per CDR3 protein. The repertoire includes 740,000 or so distinct CDR3 sequences, about a third of them detected once, and around 2.8% sits in the top ten. The sequencing input was PBMCs. The V and J genes are TRBV12-3 or TRBV12-4 and TRBJ2-5; D is uncertain. The source is a human donor in good health (CMV status not recorded). Some clones in this sample may be carry-over from other donors' samples. The CDR3: CASTPGGVWETQYF. For the CDR3, the DNA is TGTGCCAGCACCCCCGGTGGGGTGTGGGAGACCCAGTACTTC.